This T cell receptor beta chain originates from a study of Ad26.COV2.S vaccination and SARS-CoV-2 variants. Germline values: CDR1 SGHVS, CDR2 FQNEAQ. Trimming shortened V by 5 bases and J by 7 bases, and 20 bases separated the two germline ends. The CDR3 totals 16 residues. Treatment here: roughly 18 received Ad26.COV2.S at low or high dose, single or two shots; five or six received placebo; per-sample allocation not given. Samples came from day 63 after the first vaccine or placebo injection. Wuhan-strain spike was delivered by a replication-incompetent Ad26 vector. Note on this clone: Its matching antigen is unknown.

Study-wide results and limits: It is possible that the TCR breadth and depth analyses underestimated the total T cell responses.

TCRdb keeps only in-frame clones here, not all; method: immunoSEQ multiplex PCR. The table includes under 500,000 clones, approximately 90% detected once. This chain joins TRBV7-8 and TRBJ1-4, with a possible D match to TRBD1 (6 bases). This receptor was taken from a person between 18 and 59 years old who received the Ad26.COV2.S COVID-19 vaccine or a placebo. The input for sequencing was peripheral blood, taken in a trial of Ad26.COV2.S vaccine versus placebo. The DNA for the CDR3 is TGTGCCAGCAGCCTGGAGTCTGGGGGCGCCGGTGAAAAACTGTTTTTT. Encoded protein: CASSLESGGAGEKLFF.